The 6 T cell receptor beta chains below come from one sample, sequenced in a study of blood T cells in healthy people across ages (dated by TCRdb to the mid-2010s). To prepare the library, 5' RACE was applied. Sequencing was carried out with an Illumina HiSeq 2500. A second 7 to 11 cycle PCR used a sample-barcoded 5' primer and a J-beta primer mix. The public reads were reanalyzed by TCRdb: fastp trimming at Q25, MiXCR alignment, in-frame beta chains only. All rows with the same CDR3 protein become a single entry with the most common DNA and genes. The sample records hundreds of thousands of distinct CDR3 sequences, roughly 20% of which are singletons. The ten largest clones capture under 4% of the sample. The specimen sequenced was blood. The receptors stem from a man aged 70 or older in good health.

The CDR3 here is CAISESSANYGYTF. For the CDR3, the DNA is TGTGCCATCAGTGAGTCGTCAGCAAACTATGGCTACACCTTC. The V and J genes are TRBV10-3 and TRBJ1-2; no definite D call. V was trimmed by 0 bases and J by 2 bases, leaving 7 bases between them. This CDR3 has 14 amino acids. Germline assignment: CDR1 ENHRY and CDR2 SYGVKD.

V is TRBV12-3 or TRBV12-4 and J is TRBJ1-2; no definite D call. The CDR3 sequence is 13 residues long. The V and J ends lost 6 bases and 2 bases respectively, with 10 bases between them. The CDR3 sequence is CASRRRSNYGYTF. The DNA of the CDR3 is TGTGCCAGCAGGAGGCGGTCCAACTATGGCTACACCTTC.

J is TRBJ2-1 and V is TRBV5-1; 9 nucleotides match TRBD2. The DNA end lines up better with TRBJ2-7; the J call may be wrong. Germline-derived CDR1 and CDR2 are SGHRS and YFSETQ. The CDR3 length is 16 residues. DNA for the CDR3: TGCGCCAGCAGCAAGACTAGCGGCAGCATCAACTACGAGCAGTACTTC. This codes for CASSKTSGSINYEQYF.

This chain links TRBV28 with TRBJ1-1; D not resolved. CDR1 is MDHEN and CDR2 is SYDVKM in the germline V gene. V was pared by 6 bases and J by 5 bases, with 13 bases between. The CDR3 has 13 residues. Here the CDR3 DNA reads TGTGCCAGCAGCGCCTATGGGAGGACTGAAGCTTTCTTT. Its translation is CASSAYGRTEAFF.

This clonotype was recorded a few times. The chain has TRBV15 and TRBJ2-1; possibly TRBD2 for D (6 bases). The V gene's germline CDR1 is LNHNV and CDR2 YYDKDF (reference sequence). This CDR3 comprises 16 residues. V was trimmed by 4 bases and J by 7 bases, leaving 20 bases between them. DNA for the CDR3: TGTGCCACCAGCAAGCGGGTCGGGCTAAGCGGGAATGAGCAGTTCTTC. This codes for CATSKRVGLSGNEQFF.

Comments on this clonotype: A read error may account for a junction end that differs from germline. The chain uses TRBV25-1 and TRBJ1-4, with 8 nucleotides matching TRBD1. The CDR3 totals 15 residues. The germline CDR1 and CDR2 sequences are MGHDK and SYGVNS. This CDR3 reads CTSSSSGGTNEKLFF. In DNA, the CDR3 is TGTACCAGCAGTTCTTCAGGGGGCACTAATGAAAAACTGTTTTTT.